Detailed here is one T cell receptor (beta chain). These data come from a study of blood T cell repertoires in COVID-19. Study context: The United States, Italy and Spain supplied acute and convalescent COVID-19 samples. The cDNA or gDNA used as material had been derived from T cells, B-cell-depleted T cells, or PBMCs.

CDR1 and CDR2 from the germline V gene are LNHDA and SQIVND (reference sequence). V trimming: 7 bases; J trimming: 3 bases; junction bases outside the gene matches: 1. The CDR3 has 13 residues. In the source study's methods: Amplifying reference gene primers gave estimates of nucleated cell counts. Assay: immunoSEQ multiplex PCR; the TCRdb copy retains only in-frame clones and omits some. That table supplies the V and J calls and clone size; D and trimming were determined from the DNA. The data hold roughly 150,000 clones, with about 81% observed a single time. Specimen: peripheral blood. V usage is TRBV19 and J usage is TRBJ2-2; 8 bases align to TRBD1. The sequence derives from a human donor in a cohort sampled during active COVID-19. CDR3 DNA sequence: TGTGCCAGTAAGGACAGGGACACCGGGGAGCTGTTTTTT. Translating it yields CASKDRDTGELFF.